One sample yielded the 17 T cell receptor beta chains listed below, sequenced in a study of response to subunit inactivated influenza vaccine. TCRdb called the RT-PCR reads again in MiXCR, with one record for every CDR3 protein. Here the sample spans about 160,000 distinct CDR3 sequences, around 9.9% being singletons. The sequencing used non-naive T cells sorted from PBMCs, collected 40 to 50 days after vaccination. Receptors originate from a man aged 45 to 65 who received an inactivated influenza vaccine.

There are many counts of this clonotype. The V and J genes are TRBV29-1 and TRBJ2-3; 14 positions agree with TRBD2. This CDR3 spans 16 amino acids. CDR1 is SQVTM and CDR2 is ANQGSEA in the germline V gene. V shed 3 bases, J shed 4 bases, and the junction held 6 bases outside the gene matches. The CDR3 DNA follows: TGCAGCGTTGACCCCGGGACTAGCGGGAGCGCAGATACGCAGTATTTT. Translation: CSVDPGTSGSADTQYF.

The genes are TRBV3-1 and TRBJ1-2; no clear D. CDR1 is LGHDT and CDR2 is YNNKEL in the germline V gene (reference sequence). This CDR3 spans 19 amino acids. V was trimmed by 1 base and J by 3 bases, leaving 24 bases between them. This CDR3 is CASSQGFGVQGIIYYGYTF. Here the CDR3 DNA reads TGTGCCAGCAGCCAAGGTTTTGGGGTACAAGGAATAATTTACTATGGCTACACCTTC. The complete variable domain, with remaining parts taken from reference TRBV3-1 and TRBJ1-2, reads DTAVSQTPKYLVTQMGNDKSIKCEQNLGHDTMYWYKQDSKKFLKIMFSYNNKELIINETVPNRFSPKSPDKAHLNLHINSLELGDSAVYFCASSQGFGVQGIIYYGYTFGSGTRLTVV.

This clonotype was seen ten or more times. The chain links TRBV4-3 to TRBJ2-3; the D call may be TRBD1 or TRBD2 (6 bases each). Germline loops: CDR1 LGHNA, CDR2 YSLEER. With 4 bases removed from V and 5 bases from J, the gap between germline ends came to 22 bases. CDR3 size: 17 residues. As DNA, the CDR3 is TGCGCCAGCAGCCGCCTTGAGGGGGGAGAAAAGGGAGATACGCAGTATTTT. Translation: CASSRLEGGEKGDTQYF.

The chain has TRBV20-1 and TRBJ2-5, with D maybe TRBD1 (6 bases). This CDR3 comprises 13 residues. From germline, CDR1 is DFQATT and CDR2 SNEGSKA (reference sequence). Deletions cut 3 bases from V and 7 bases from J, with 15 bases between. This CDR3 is CSASPEGQTTQYF. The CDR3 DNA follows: TGCAGTGCTAGCCCCGAAGGACAGACGACCCAGTACTTC.

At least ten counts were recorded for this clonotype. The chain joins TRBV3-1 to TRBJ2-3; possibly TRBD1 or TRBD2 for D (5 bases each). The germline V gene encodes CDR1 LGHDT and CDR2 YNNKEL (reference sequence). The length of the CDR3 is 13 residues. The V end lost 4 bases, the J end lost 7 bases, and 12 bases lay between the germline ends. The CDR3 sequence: CASSPERGNTQYF. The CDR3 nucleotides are TGTGCCAGCAGCCCTGAGAGGGGTAATACGCAGTATTTT.

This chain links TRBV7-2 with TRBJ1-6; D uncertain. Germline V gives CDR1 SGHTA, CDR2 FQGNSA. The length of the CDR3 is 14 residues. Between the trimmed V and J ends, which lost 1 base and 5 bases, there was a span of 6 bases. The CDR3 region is CASSLVTDNSPLHF. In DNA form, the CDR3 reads TGTGCCAGCAGCTTAGTGACTGATAATTCACCCCTCCACTTT.

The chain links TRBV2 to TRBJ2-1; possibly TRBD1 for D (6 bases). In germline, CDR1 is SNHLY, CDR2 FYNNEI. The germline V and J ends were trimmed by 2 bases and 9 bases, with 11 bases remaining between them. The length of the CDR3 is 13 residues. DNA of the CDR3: TGTGCCAGCAGTGAATGGGGGCCAGTTGAGCAGTTCTTC. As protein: CASSEWGPVEQFF. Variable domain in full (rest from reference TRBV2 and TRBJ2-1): EPEVTQTPSHQVTQMGQEVILRCVPISNHLYFYWYRQILGQKVEFLVSFYNNEISEKSEIFDDQFSVERPDGSNFTLKIRSTKLEDSAMYFCASSEWGPVEQFFGPGTRLTVL.

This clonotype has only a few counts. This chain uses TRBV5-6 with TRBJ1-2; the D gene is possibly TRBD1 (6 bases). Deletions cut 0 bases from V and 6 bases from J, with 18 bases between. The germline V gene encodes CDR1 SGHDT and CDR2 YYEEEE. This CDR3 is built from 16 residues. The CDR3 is CASSLGGVQGTDGYTF. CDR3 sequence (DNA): TGTGCCAGCAGCTTGGGAGGGGTTCAGGGGACGGATGGCTACACCTTC.

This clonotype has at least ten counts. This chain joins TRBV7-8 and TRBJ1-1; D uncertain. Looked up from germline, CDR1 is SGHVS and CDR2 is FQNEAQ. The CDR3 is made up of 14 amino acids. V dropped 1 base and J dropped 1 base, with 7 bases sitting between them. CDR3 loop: CASSLEATNTEAFF. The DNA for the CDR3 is TGTGCCAGCAGCTTAGAGGCAACGAACACTGAAGCTTTCTTT.

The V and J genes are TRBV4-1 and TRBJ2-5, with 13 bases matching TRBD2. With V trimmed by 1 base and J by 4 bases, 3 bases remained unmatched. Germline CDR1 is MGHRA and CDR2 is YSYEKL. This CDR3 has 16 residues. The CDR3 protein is CASSQGTSGRRETQYF. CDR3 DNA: TGCGCCAGCAGCCAAGGGACTAGCGGGAGAAGAGAGACCCAGTACTTC.

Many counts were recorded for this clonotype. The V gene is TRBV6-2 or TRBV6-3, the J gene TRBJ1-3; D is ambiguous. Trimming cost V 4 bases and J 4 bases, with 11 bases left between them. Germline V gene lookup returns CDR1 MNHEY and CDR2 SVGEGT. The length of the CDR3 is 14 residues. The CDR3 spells CASSSAGRGNTIYF. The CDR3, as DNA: TGTGCCAGCAGTTCGGCGGGGAGAGGAAACACCATATATTTT.

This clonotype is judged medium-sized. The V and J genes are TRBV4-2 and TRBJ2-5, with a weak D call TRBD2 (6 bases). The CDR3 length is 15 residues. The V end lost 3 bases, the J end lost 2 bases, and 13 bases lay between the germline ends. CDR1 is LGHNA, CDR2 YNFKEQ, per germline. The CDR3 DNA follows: TGTGCCAGCAGCCAGAGTCCCGGGACTCAAGAGACCCAGTACTTC. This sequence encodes CASSQSPGTQETQYF.

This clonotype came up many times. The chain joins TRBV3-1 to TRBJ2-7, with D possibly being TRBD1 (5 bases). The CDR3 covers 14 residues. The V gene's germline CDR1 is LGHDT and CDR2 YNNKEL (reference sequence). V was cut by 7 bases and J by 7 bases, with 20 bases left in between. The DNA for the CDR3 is TGTGCCAGCATAAGTCAGGGAAAGGTTAGGGAGCAGTACTTC. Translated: CASISQGKVREQYF.

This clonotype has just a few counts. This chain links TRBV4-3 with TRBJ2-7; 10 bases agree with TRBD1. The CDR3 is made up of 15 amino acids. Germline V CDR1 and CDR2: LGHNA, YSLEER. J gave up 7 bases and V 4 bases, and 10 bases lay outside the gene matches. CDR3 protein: CASSPTFGTGEEQYF. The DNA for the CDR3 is TGCGCCAGCAGCCCAACGTTTGGGACAGGGGAAGAGCAGTACTTC.

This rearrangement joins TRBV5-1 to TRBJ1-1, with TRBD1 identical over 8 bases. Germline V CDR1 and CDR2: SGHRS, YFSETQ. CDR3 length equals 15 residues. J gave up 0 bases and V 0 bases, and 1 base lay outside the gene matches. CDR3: CASSLGTGMNTEAFF. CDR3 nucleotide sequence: TGCGCCAGCAGCTTGGGGACAGGGATGAACACTGAAGCTTTCTTT.

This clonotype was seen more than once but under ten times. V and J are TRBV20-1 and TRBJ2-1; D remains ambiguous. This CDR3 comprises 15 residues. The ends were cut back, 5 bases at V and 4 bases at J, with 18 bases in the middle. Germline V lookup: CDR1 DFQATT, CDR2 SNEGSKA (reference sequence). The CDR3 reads CSAGRSQTFYNEQFF. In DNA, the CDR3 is TGCAGTGCTGGGCGAAGTCAGACATTTTACAATGAGCAGTTCTTC.

The CDR3 DNA is TGTGCCAGCAGCTTACGTACAGGGGGACCAGATACGCAGTATTTT. This encodes CASSLRTGGPDTQYF. The chain combines TRBV7-2 with TRBJ2-3; 8 positions match TRBD1. Germline loops: CDR1 SGHTA, CDR2 FQGNSA. J gave up 4 bases and V 2 bases, and 5 bases lay outside the gene matches. CDR3 length: 15 residues.